Listed here is a single T cell receptor (beta chain). This entry belongs to a study of control samples from healthy donors and cancer patients. CDR1 and CDR2 (germline): WNHNN, SYGVQD (reference sequence). The CDR3 is 17 amino acids. V lost 2 bases and J lost 2; bases outside the gene matches: 9. Using immunoSEQ multiplex PCR, the repertoire was profiled, and TCRdb retains in-frame clones only, with some absent. The table shows tens of thousands of clones, with 90% to 95% occurring only once. This clonotype was obtained from a man in his thirties or forties in good health. This chain connects TRBV10-1 to TRBJ2-1; TRBD1 agrees at 7 bases. The sample consisted of blood. The CDR3: CASSEEGATGAYNEQFF. The DNA of the CDR3 is TGCGCCAGCAGTGAGGAGGGGGCGACAGGTGCCTACAATGAGCAGTTCTTC.